These 21 T cell receptor beta chains share one sample of origin, sequenced in a study of Tregs in tolerant kidney transplant recipients. Sequenced by immunoSEQ multiplex PCR; TCRdb stores in-frame clones only, minus some. The sample lists under 95,000 clones; 91% were seen once. This material consisted of Tregs from blood, taken before the transplant. The receptors shown here come from a human donor who received a combined kidney and bone marrow transplant.

The chain combines TRBV28 with TRBJ1-1; 8 nucleotides line up with TRBD1. Germline V gene sequence: CDR1 MDHEN, CDR2 SYDVKM. This CDR3 spans 12 amino acids. The junction had 5 bases not matched to a gene; V was cut back by 5 bases and J by 9 bases. The CDR3 is CASSLWTGQAFF. The CDR3 region has the DNA TGTGCCAGCAGTCTGTGGACAGGGCAAGCTTTCTTT.

This rearrangement joins TRBV11-2 to TRBJ2-3, with a possible D match to TRBD2 (6 bases). The length of the CDR3 is 14 residues. The germline CDR1 and CDR2 sequences are SGHAT and FQNNGV. V was pared by 3 bases and J by 4 bases, with 11 bases between. DNA for the CDR3: TGTGCCAGCAGCTTGACTAGGAAGTCAGATACGCAGTATTTT. Amino acid sequence: CASSLTRKSDTQYF.

CDR3 nucleotide sequence: TGTGCCAGCAGTACCGGTCGGGCAGGGAATCAGCCCCAGCATTTT. Residues: CASSTGRAGNQPQHF. V usage is TRBV6-5 and J usage is TRBJ1-5; D is possibly TRBD1 (5 bases). Per the germline V gene, CDR1 is MNHEY and CDR2 is SVGAGI. The V and J ends lost 5 bases and 4 bases respectively, with 15 bases between them. The CDR3 runs to 15 residues.

The chain is built from TRBV19 and TRBJ2-7; 11 nucleotides line up with TRBD2. The germline V gene has CDR1 LNHDA and CDR2 SQIVND (reference sequence). V dropped 5 bases and J dropped 3; count of bases not matched to a gene: 12. The CDR3 is 17 amino acids. The CDR3 is CASSQIAGGPAGYEQYF. CDR3 DNA: TGTGCCAGTAGTCAGATAGCGGGAGGGCCCGCGGGCTACGAGCAGTACTTC.

The chain couples TRBV19 to TRBJ1-1; tentative D call: TRBD1 (5 bases). The CDR3 is made up of 14 amino acids. Per germline, CDR1 LNHDA and CDR2 SQIVND (reference sequence). V shed 9 bases and J shed 3 bases, with 17 bases lying between them. CDR3 protein: CASGSGGWDTEAFF. CDR3 sequence (DNA): TGTGCCAGCGGGAGCGGGGGGTGGGACACTGAAGCTTTCTTT.

CDR3 in amino acids: CATAPQAHEQYF. The CDR3 bases are TGTGCCACAGCCCCCCAAGCCCACGAGCAGTACTTC. The chain couples TRBV10-3 to TRBJ2-7; no clear D gene. V was pared by 10 bases and J by 5 bases, with 15 bases between. This CDR3 has 12 residues. The V gene's germline CDR1 is ENHRY and CDR2 SYGVKD.

This clone has a single count. The chain combines TRBV5-1 with TRBJ2-1; 7 bases map to TRBD1. The germline gives CDR1 SGHRS, CDR2 YFSETQ. This CDR3 has 15 amino acids. With 2 bases clipped from V and 7 bases from J, the junction kept 9 bases outside the gene matches. The CDR3 region is CASSLGLGQSNEQFF. For the CDR3, the DNA is TGCGCCAGCAGCTTAGGATTGGGACAGTCTAATGAGCAGTTCTTC.

This clone was counted once. This sequence joins TRBV5-1 and TRBJ2-3, with D unclear. The germline gives CDR1 SGHRS, CDR2 YFSETQ. The CDR3 covers 16 residues. V dropped 0 bases and J dropped 0 bases, with 11 bases sitting between them. CDR3: CASSLAVDPSTDTQYF. The CDR3 nucleotides read TGCGCCAGCAGCTTGGCCGTAGACCCTAGCACAGATACGCAGTATTTT. Drawing the rest from reference TRBV5-1 and TRBJ2-3, the complete variable domain is KAGVTQTPRYLIKTRGQQVTLSCSPISGHRSVSWYQQTPGQGLQFLFEYFSETQRNKGNFPGRFSGRQFSNSRSEMNVSTLELGDSALYLCASSLAVDPSTDTQYFGPGTRLTVL.

The genes are TRBV30 and TRBJ2-7, with D tentatively TRBD1 (6 bases). Trimming pared 2 bases from V and 4 bases from J, leaving 9 bases between. CDR3 length: 12 residues. CDR1 and CDR2 from the germline V gene are GTSNPN and SVGIG (reference sequence). CDR3 amino acids: CAWSIGGYEQYF. CDR3 DNA sequence: TGTGCCTGGAGTATAGGGGGTTACGAGCAGTACTTC.

V and J are TRBV4-1 and TRBJ2-3, with 12 bases identical to TRBD2. Germline assignment: CDR1 MGHRA and CDR2 YSYEKL. This CDR3 is built from 14 residues. V was clipped by 4 bases and J by 4 bases; unmatched bases: 0. The CDR3 here is CASSPSGRADTQYF. In DNA, the CDR3 is TGCGCCAGCAGCCCTAGCGGGAGGGCAGATACGCAGTATTTT.

In its sample, this clone was seen once. Germline is not matched at one junction end, which may reflect a read error. The J gene is TRBJ2-1, the V gene TRBV28; 10 bases agree with TRBD2. The CDR3 contains 16 residues. Germline V gene sequence: CDR1 MDHEN, CDR2 SYDVKM. As DNA, the CDR3 is TGTGCCGGCAGTTCCCCCTGGACTAGCGGTTACAATGAGCAGTTCTTC. It is translated as CAGSSPWTSGYNEQFF.

The chain employs TRBV5-1 and TRBJ2-1; 7 bases match TRBD2. Germline values: CDR1 SGHRS, CDR2 YFSETQ. This CDR3 is built from 16 residues. The ends lost 0 bases at V and 2 bases at J; junction bases unmatched: 5. CDR3 DNA sequence: TGCGCCAGCAGCTTGGTCGCGGGACTACCCTACAATGAGCAGTTCTTC. It yields the protein CASSLVAGLPYNEQFF.

J is TRBJ1-1 and V is TRBV11-2; TRBD1 matches 7 bases. The V gene's germline CDR1 is SGHAT and CDR2 FQNNGV. The CDR3 loop spans 13 amino acids. J was trimmed by 4 bases and V by 6 bases; bases with no gene match: 5. CDR3 region: CASSTQGSTEAFF. The CDR3 nucleotides are TGTGCCAGCAGTACACAGGGGAGCACTGAAGCTTTCTTT.

The V gene is TRBV28, the J gene TRBJ2-6; TRBD1 matches 8 bases. CDR1 MDHEN and CDR2 SYDVKM come from the germline V gene. The V gene end was trimmed by 7 bases and the J gene end by 0 bases; junction bases not matched to a gene: 11. The CDR3 totals 18 residues. CDR3: CASTTRDRSFSGANVLTF. CDR3 in DNA: TGTGCCAGCACCACCCGGGACAGGTCCTTCTCTGGGGCCAACGTCCTGACTTTC.

The chain has TRBV4-2 and TRBJ1-4; maybe TRBD1 (6 bases). The CDR3 extends over 15 amino acids. The germline CDR1 and CDR2 sequences are LGHNA and YNFKEQ. V was trimmed by 1 base and J by 5 bases, leaving 11 bases between them. This CDR3 is CASSQATGPNEKLFF. The CDR3 DNA follows: TGTGCCAGCAGCCAAGCCACAGGGCCGAATGAAAAACTGTTTTTT.

Worth noting for this clone: The same CDR3 is also encoded by other DNA sequences in this sample. The gene calls are TRBV11-2 and TRBJ2-2, with D possibly matching TRBD2 (7 bases). Trimming shortened V by 3 bases and J by 2 bases, and 10 bases separated the two germline ends. This CDR3 has 15 residues. The germline CDR1 and CDR2 sequences are SGHAT and FQNNGV. The CDR3 nucleotides read TGTGCCAGCAGCTTGGGGGGGCTAAACACCGGGGAGCTGTTTTTT. Its protein is CASSLGGLNTGELFF.

The chain recombines TRBV15 with TRBJ1-5; possible D gene TRBD1, 6 bases. Trimming took 3 bases from V and 7 from J, leaving 10 bases between them. The CDR3 extends over 13 amino acids. From germline, CDR1 is LNHNV and CDR2 YYDKDF (reference sequence). The CDR3 coding sequence is TGTGCCACCAGCAGGGCAGGGGCCCAGCCCCAGCATTTT. This sequence encodes CATSRAGAQPQHF.

The chain couples TRBV9 to TRBJ1-4; 7 positions match TRBD1. Trimming took 3 bases from V and 8 from J; bases not matched to a gene: 10. The CDR3 sequence is 15 residues long. Germline loops: CDR1 SGDLS, CDR2 YYNGEE. As DNA, the CDR3 is TGTGCCAGCAGCGCCCTGACAGGGATATCCGAAAAACTGTTTTTT. Amino acid sequence: CASSALTGISEKLFF.

CDR3 region: CASRGGTPADTQYF. CDR3 DNA sequence: TGTGCCAGCAGGGGCGGGACGCCCGCAGATACGCAGTATTTT. The chain employs TRBV6-5 and TRBJ2-3; a weak D match, TRBD2 (6 bases). CDR1 MNHEY and CDR2 SVGAGI come from the germline V gene. CDR3 length: 14 amino acids. Deletions cut 6 bases from V and 4 bases from J, with 14 bases between.

The chain links TRBV7-3 to TRBJ2-7; D perhaps matches TRBD2 (8 bases). CDR3 length: 18 amino acids. CDR1 SGHTA and CDR2 FQGTGA come from the germline V gene. Deletions cut 6 bases from V and 5 bases from J, with 29 bases between. CDR3 sequence (DNA): TGTGCCAGCAGATACGCACAGGGGTACGGGAGGGCCAACCACGAGCAGTACTTC. It is translated as CASRYAQGYGRANHEQYF. Variable domain in full (rest from reference TRBV7-3 and TRBJ2-7): GAGVSQTPSNKVTEKGKYVELRCDPISGHTALYWYRQSLGQGPEFLIYFQGTGAADDSGLPNDRFFAVRPEGSVSTLKIQRTERGDSAVYLCASRYAQGYGRANHEQYFGPGTRLTVT.

The DNA for the CDR3 is TGTGCCAGCTCACCTCCCCAACGAGGGTCGGGCACCGGGGAGCTGTTTTTT. Translation gives CASSPPQRGSGTGELFF. The rearrangement joins TRBV18 to TRBJ2-2; weak D call: TRBD2 (5 bases). The CDR3 consists of 17 residues. Trimming removed 3 bases from V and 4 bases from J, with 18 bases in between. In germline, CDR1 is KGHSH, CDR2 LQKENI.